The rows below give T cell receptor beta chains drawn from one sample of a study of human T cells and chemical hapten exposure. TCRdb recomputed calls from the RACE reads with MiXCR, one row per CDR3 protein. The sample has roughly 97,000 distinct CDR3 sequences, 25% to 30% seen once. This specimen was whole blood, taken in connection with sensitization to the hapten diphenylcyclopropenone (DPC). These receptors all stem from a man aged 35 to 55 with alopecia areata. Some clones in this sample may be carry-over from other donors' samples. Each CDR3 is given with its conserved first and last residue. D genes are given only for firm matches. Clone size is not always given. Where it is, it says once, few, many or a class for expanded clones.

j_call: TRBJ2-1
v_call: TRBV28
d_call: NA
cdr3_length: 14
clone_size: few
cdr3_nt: TGTGCCAGCAGTTCCCGTAGCGGATTCAATGAGCAGTTCTTC
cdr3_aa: CASSSRSGFNEQFF

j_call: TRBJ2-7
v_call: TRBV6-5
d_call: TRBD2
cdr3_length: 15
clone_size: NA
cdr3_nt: TGTGCCAGCAGAGATAGCGGGGGGAGCTCCTACGAGCAGTACTTC
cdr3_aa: CASRDSGGSSYEQYF

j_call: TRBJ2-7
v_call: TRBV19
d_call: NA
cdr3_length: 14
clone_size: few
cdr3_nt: TGTGCCAGTAGTTCTTTCTCCGCGAACTACGAGCAGTACTTC
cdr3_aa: CASSSFSANYEQYF

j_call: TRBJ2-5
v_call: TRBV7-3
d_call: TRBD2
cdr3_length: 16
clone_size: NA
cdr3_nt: TGTGCCAGCAGCTTAGTCCCAGCGGGAGGGCCGGGGACCCAGTACTTC
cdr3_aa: CASSLVPAGGPGTQYF

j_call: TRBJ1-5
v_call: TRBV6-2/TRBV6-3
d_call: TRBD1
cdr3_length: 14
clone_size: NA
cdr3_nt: TGTGCCAGCAGGTACGACAGGGGGAACCAGCCCCAGCATTTT
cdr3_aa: CASRYDRGNQPQHF

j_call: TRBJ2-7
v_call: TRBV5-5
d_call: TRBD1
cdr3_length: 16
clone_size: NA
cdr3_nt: TGTGCCAGCAGCTCCCGGACAGGGGTGATTTTCTACGAGCAGTACTTC
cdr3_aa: CASSSRTGVIFYEQYF

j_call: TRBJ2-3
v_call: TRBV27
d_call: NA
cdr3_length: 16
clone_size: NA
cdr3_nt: TGTGCCAGCACCCCCTTGGACAGCTTAAGCACAGATACGCAGTATTTT
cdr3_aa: CASTPLDSLSTDTQYF

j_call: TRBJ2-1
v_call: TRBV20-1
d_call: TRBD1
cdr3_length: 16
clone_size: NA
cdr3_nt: TGCAGTGCTAGGGTCCGGGACAGGGTTACCTACAATGAGCAGTTCTTC
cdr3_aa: CSARVRDRVTYNEQFF

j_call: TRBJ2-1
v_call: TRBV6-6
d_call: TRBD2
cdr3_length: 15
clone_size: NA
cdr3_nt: TGTGCCAGCAGTTTGACGGGACTAGCGCCGACCGGGCAGTTCTTC
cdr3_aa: CASSLTGLAPTGQFF

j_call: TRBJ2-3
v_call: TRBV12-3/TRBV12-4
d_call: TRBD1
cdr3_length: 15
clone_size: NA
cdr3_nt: TGTGCCAGCAGCCCCTCGGGACAGGGTACAGATACGCAGTATTTT
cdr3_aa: CASSPSGQGTDTQYF

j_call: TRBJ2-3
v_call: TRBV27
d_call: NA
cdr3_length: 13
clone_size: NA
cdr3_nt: TGTGCCAGCAGTTTAACGGCTGCAGATACGCAGTATTTT
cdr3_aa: CASSLTAADTQYF

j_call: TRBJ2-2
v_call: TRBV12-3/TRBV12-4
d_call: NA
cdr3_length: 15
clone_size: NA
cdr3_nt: TGTGCCAGCAGTTTAGCGGGAGGGAACACCGGGGAGCTGTTTTTT
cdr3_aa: CASSLAGGNTGELFF

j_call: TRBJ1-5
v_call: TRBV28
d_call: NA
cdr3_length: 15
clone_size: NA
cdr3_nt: TGTGCCAGCAGATTAGTAGAGGGGGGCAATCAGCCCCAGCATTTT
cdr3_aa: CASRLVEGGNQPQHF

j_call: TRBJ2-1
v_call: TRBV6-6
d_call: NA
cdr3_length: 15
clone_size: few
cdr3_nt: TGTGCCAGCAGCCTAACTGGGCCATATTCCTATGAGCAGTTCTTC
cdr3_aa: CASSLTGPYSYEQFF

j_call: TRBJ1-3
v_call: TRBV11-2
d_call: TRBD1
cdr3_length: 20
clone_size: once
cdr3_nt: TGTGCCAGCAGATACCGCCCGGACAGGGGGTTTACGAGCTCTGGAAACACCATATATTTT
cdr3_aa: CASRYRPDRGFTSSGNTIYF

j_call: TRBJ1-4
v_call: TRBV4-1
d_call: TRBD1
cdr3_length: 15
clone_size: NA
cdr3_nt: TGCGCCAGCAGCCTGCCGGGACAGGGGTCGGAAAAACTGTTTTTT
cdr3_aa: CASSLPGQGSEKLFF

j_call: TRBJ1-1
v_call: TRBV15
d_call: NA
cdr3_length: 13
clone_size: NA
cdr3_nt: TGTGCCACCAGCATGGCGCTGAACACTGAAGCTTTCTTT
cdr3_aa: CATSMALNTEAFF

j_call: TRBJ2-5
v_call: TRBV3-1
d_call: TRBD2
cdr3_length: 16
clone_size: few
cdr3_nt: TGTGCCAGCAGCCCCGGACTAGCGGGACCCCAAGAGACCCAGTACTTC
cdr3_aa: CASSPGLAGPQETQYF

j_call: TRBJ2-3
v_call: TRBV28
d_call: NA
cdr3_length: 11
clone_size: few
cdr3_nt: TGTGCCAGCAGGCGGACAGATACGCAGTATTTT
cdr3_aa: CASRRTDTQYF

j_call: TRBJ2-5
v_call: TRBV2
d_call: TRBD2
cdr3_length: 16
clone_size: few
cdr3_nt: TGTGCCAGCAGCACCAATGAAGCGGGAAACCAAGAGACCCAGTACTTC
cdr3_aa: CASSTNEAGNQETQYF

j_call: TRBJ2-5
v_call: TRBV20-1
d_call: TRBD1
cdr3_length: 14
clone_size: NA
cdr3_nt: TGCAGTGCTAGCCCGACAGGGGGCTTCTTGAGCCAGTACTTC
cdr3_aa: CSASPTGGFLSQYF

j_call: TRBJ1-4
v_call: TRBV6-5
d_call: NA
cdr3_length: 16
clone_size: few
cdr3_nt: TGTGCCAGCAGTTACAGGGGAAGTGGTACTAATGAAAAACTGTTTTTT
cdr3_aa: CASSYRGSGTNEKLFF